The 15 T cell receptor beta chains given below trace back to one sample, sequenced in a study of cytomegalovirus exposure and HLA in healthy donors. The PCR employed 60 Vbeta primers together with 13 Jbeta primers. Using immunoSEQ multiplex PCR, the repertoire was profiled, and TCRdb retains in-frame clones only, with some absent. The sample lists about 140,000 clones; 80% were seen once. Sequenced sample: PBMCs. These receptors all stem from a man in his fifties in good health and CMV-seronegative.

A single count supports this clone. The J gene is TRBJ2-3, the V gene TRBV7-6; D may be TRBD2 (6 bases). This CDR3 is built from 18 residues. Between the trimmed V and J ends, which lost 2 bases and 0 bases, there was a span of 18 bases. CDR1 and CDR2 (germline): SGHVS, FNYEAQ. CDR3 region: CASSLSEGRGTSTDTQYF. CDR3 coding DNA: TGTGCCAGCAGCTTATCGGAGGGACGAGGGACCAGCACAGATACGCAGTATTTT.

This chain links TRBV6-1 with TRBJ1-2; weak D call: TRBD1 (5 bases). The germline V gene has CDR1 MNHNS and CDR2 SASEGT. The CDR3 runs to 15 residues. V lost 5 bases to trimming and J lost 6 bases, with 19 bases between them. The CDR3 nucleotides read TGTGCCAGCAGTAACGGGGCGCGGGGTATCGATGGCTACACCTTC. This encodes CASSNGARGIDGYTF.

Written as DNA, the CDR3 is TGTGCCAGCAGCCCACAGGGGGCACTCTCTGGAAACACCATATATTTT. Translation gives CASSPQGALSGNTIYF. The V and J genes are TRBV5-6 and TRBJ1-3; 9 bases are shared with TRBD1. The ends lost 4 bases at V and 0 bases at J; junction bases unmatched: 5. CDR1 and CDR2 (germline): SGHDT, YYEEEE. This CDR3 has 16 amino acids.

The V gene is TRBV29-1, the J gene TRBJ2-7; 9 bases are a match to TRBD1. The CDR3 sequence is 14 residues long. The germline V gene has CDR1 SQVTM and CDR2 ANQGSEA. Trimming at V came to 4 bases and at J to 2 bases, leaving 6 bases not matched to a gene. CDR3 DNA: TGCAGCGTTGCTATGGGACAGGGTACCTACGAGCAGTACTTC. It translates to CSVAMGQGTYEQYF.

The count of this clone is one. The gene calls are TRBV27 and TRBJ2-3; 7 bases match TRBD1. Germline assignment: CDR1 MNHEY and CDR2 SMNVEV (reference sequence). This CDR3 has 14 amino acids. J lost 7 bases, V lost 6 bases, and 10 bases had no gene match. Here the CDR3 reads CASRPTGSENTQYF. Here the CDR3 DNA reads TGTGCCAGCAGACCGACAGGGAGCGAGAATACGCAGTATTTT.

This chain uses TRBV7-3 with TRBJ2-1, with 13 positions matching TRBD2. The ends lost 5 bases at V and 12 bases at J; junction bases unmatched: 10. CDR1 is SGHTA and CDR2 is FQGTGA in the germline V gene. CDR3 length equals 15 residues. CDR3 protein: CASSLEGLAGRGQFF. As DNA, the CDR3 is TGTGCCAGCAGCCTAGAGGGACTAGCGGGAAGGGGGCAGTTCTTC.

The chain employs TRBV12-5 and TRBJ1-5; 8 positions agree with TRBD1. The CDR3 is made up of 14 amino acids. V shed 6 bases and J 2 bases; nucleotides not matched to a gene: 3. CDR1 LGHNT and CDR2 FRNRAP come from the germline V gene. The CDR3 DNA is TGTGCTAGTGGGATGGGACAGGGCAATCAGCCCCAGCATTTT. This translates into CASGMGQGNQPQHF.

This chain uses TRBV6-6 with TRBJ2-5, with D possibly matching TRBD2 (5 bases). This CDR3 comprises 14 residues. V was trimmed by 6 bases and J by 0 bases, leaving 11 bases between them. Germline CDR1 MNHNY, CDR2 SVGAGI (reference sequence). The CDR3 sequence is CASRPSGNQETQYF. The CDR3 coding sequence is TGTGCCAGCAGACCCTCGGGGAACCAAGAGACCCAGTACTTC.

This chain uses TRBV5-4 with TRBJ1-2; D might be TRBD1 (5 bases). V was cut by 1 base and J by 1 base, with 8 bases left in between. The germline V gene has CDR1 SGHNT and CDR2 YYREEE (reference sequence). The CDR3 consists of 14 residues. The DNA of the CDR3 is TGTGCCAGCAGCTTGACAGGTGGTAACTATGGCTACACCTTC. Encoded protein: CASSLTGGNYGYTF.

This clone was observed a single time. The chain couples TRBV7-3 to TRBJ2-2; maybe TRBD1 (6 bases). Germline V gene sequence: CDR1 SGHTA, CDR2 FQGTGA. The CDR3 length is 15 residues. The ends were cut back, 4 bases at V and 2 bases at J, with 11 bases in the middle. The CDR3 DNA follows: TGTGCCAGCAGCTCCGGCAGGGGAAACACCGGGGAGCTGTTTTTT. Translated, it gives CASSSGRGNTGELFF.

The chain uses TRBV11-2 and TRBJ2-7; the D gene is possibly TRBD2 (5 bases). Trimming removed 6 bases at V and 6 bases at J, with 12 bases between. The CDR3 contains 12 residues. Germline V gene data show CDR1 as SGHAT and CDR2 as FQNNGV. The CDR3, as DNA: TGTGCCAGCAGACGTACGGGGAGCGAGCAGTACTTC. Translation gives CASRRTGSEQYF.

The genes are TRBV30 and TRBJ1-5, with TRBD1 as a possible D gene (5 bases). Germline V lookup: CDR1 GTSNPN, CDR2 SVGIG (reference sequence). V shed 8 bases and J shed 2 bases, with 13 bases lying between them. There are 13 residues in the CDR3. The CDR3 is CAGGGEGNQPQHF. The CDR3 DNA follows: TGTGCCGGTGGGGGGGAGGGCAATCAGCCCCAGCATTTT.

This chain joins TRBV10-2 and TRBJ1-4; 9 bases match TRBD1. This CDR3 has 17 residues. CDR1 and CDR2 (germline): WSHSY, SAAADI. V shed 6 bases and J 0 bases; nucleotides not matched to a gene: 8. The CDR3 bases are TGCGCCAGCAGCGCCCGGACAGGGGCTGCAACTAATGAAAAACTGTTTTTT. Translation gives CASSARTGAATNEKLFF.

This chain links TRBV19 with TRBJ2-5, with D uncertain. The end of the DNA is better explained by TRBJ2-7, so the J call may be wrong. Germline assignment: CDR1 LNHDA and CDR2 SQIVND (reference sequence). The CDR3 is 15 amino acids. CDR3 DNA: TGTGCCAGTAGTAGAAGACATACACCGGTCTACGAGCAGTACTTC. Protein: CASSRRHTPVYEQYF.

The chain joins TRBV6-5 to TRBJ1-5, with no clear D. Between the trimmed V and J ends, which lost 5 bases and 4 bases, there was a span of 9 bases. Germline assignment: CDR1 MNHEY and CDR2 SVGAGI. The CDR3 is 13 residues long. CDR3 bases: TGTGCCAGCAGTCCGAACTGGAATCAGCCCCAGCATTTT. Residues: CASSPNWNQPQHF.